Following are 27 T cell receptor beta chains from one sample sequenced in a study of metastatic and nonmetastatic thyroid tumors. MiXCR reprocessed the PCR reads for TCRdb. The sample yields some 28,000 clones, 15% to 20% seen once. The entire patient cohort was treatment-naive prior to thyroid surgery. Sequencing used blood. The receptors shown here come from a female donor with papillary thyroid cancer or a benign thyroid nodule (not recorded which). Some clones in this sample may be carry-over from other donors' samples.

This chain uses TRBV28 with TRBJ1-5; D gene unclear. There are 18 residues in the CDR3. Trimming took 1 base from V and 4 from J, leaving 20 bases between them. Germline CDR1 reads MDHEN; CDR2 reads SYDVKM. This chain's CDR3 is CASSLSSALGALNQPQHF. In DNA form, the CDR3 reads TGTGCCAGCAGTTTATCCTCCGCTCTGGGTGCATTGAATCAGCCCCAGCATTTT.

This clone was seen repeatedly, ten times or more. The chain carries TRBV5-1 and TRBJ1-6; D is ambiguous. From germline, CDR1 is SGHRS and CDR2 YFSETQ. This CDR3 is 13 amino acids long. V lost 7 bases, J lost 9 bases, and 14 bases lay in between. CDR3 in amino acids: CASREPGASPLHF. The CDR3 DNA sequence: TGCGCCAGCCGAGAACCGGGCGCTTCACCCCTCCACTTT.

This clone was seen ten or more times. V gene TRBV5-1 combines with J gene TRBJ2-5; D is ambiguous. Deletions cut 3 bases from V and 5 bases from J, with 11 bases between. CDR3 length: 13 amino acids. Germline V gene lookup returns CDR1 SGHRS and CDR2 YFSETQ. The CDR3 sequence: CASSYEDGETQYF. The CDR3 DNA sequence: TGCGCCAGCAGCTATGAGGATGGGGAGACCCAGTACTTC.

The chain recombines TRBV9 with TRBJ1-3; weak D call: TRBD1 (5 bases). The germline gives CDR1 SGDLS, CDR2 YYNGEE. This CDR3 is 16 amino acids long. V was cut by 3 bases and J by 0 bases, with 13 bases left in between. This CDR3 reads CASSAERGSSGNTIYF. The CDR3 region has the DNA TGTGCCAGCAGCGCCGAAAGGGGCAGCTCTGGAAACACCATATATTTT.

This clone was seen ten or more times. This rearrangement joins TRBV20-1 to TRBJ1-6; D unresolved. With 3 bases removed from V and 0 bases from J, the gap between germline ends came to 6 bases. Germline CDR1 is DFQATT and CDR2 is SNEGSKA (reference sequence). The CDR3 sequence is 14 residues long. The DNA for the CDR3 is TGCAGTGCTAGGCTCCGCTCCTATAATTCACCCCTCCACTTT. Amino acid sequence: CSARLRSYNSPLHF.

This clone was counted many times. V usage is TRBV19 and J usage is TRBJ1-2, with D uncertain. Deletions cut 5 bases from V and 8 bases from J, with 15 bases between. The CDR3 is made up of 13 amino acids. Looked up from germline, CDR1 is LNHDA and CDR2 is SQIVND (reference sequence). CDR3 nucleotide sequence: TGTGCCAGTAGTCTCGGGCAGATACGGGGCTACACCTTC. Protein product: CASSLGQIRGYTF.

The chain carries TRBV20-1 and TRBJ1-2, with a weak D call TRBD1 (5 bases). This CDR3 region has 14 residues. V was trimmed by 3 bases and J by 4 bases, leaving 15 bases between them. Germline V gene sequence: CDR1 DFQATT, CDR2 SNEGSKA (reference sequence). DNA for the CDR3: TGCAGTGCTAGCCCCCGTTCAGGGACCTATGGCTACACCTTC. Translated, it gives CSASPRSGTYGYTF.

This rearrangement joins TRBV27 to TRBJ2-7, with 8 bases that match TRBD1. With V trimmed by 4 bases and J by 2 bases, 4 bases remained unmatched. The CDR3 sequence is 14 residues long. Germline lookup yields CDR1 MNHEY and CDR2 SMNVEV (reference sequence). In DNA form, the CDR3 reads TGTGCCAGCAGTTCTCGCAGGGGGCCCTACGAGCAGTACTTC. Translated: CASSSRRGPYEQYF.

In its sample, this clone was seen many times. The chain has TRBV12-3 or TRBV12-4 and TRBJ1-5, with a possible D match to TRBD1 (5 bases). CDR3 length: 15 residues. With 3 bases removed from V and 0 bases from J, the gap between germline ends came to 9 bases. The CDR3 protein is CASSLGVYSNQPQHF. The CDR3 DNA sequence: TGTGCCAGCAGTTTGGGGGTTTATAGCAATCAGCCCCAGCATTTT.

This clone was found many times. The V and J genes are TRBV9 and TRBJ1-5; D perhaps matches TRBD1 (6 bases). This CDR3 comprises 16 residues. CDR1 is SGDLS, CDR2 YYNGEE, per germline. V was shortened by 0 bases and J by 7 bases, with 17 bases between the two germline ends. CDR3 nucleotide sequence: TGTGCCAGCAGCGTAGGCCCGGGGGGCGCGGGCCAGCCCCAGCATTTT. This translates into CASSVGPGGAGQPQHF. Supplemented by reference TRBV9 and TRBJ1-5, the full variable domain reads DSGVTQTPKHLITATGQRVTLRCSPRSGDLSVYWYQQSLDQGLQFLIQYYNGEERAKGNILERFSAQQFPDLHSELNLSSLELGDSALYFCASSVGPGGAGQPQHFGDGTRLSIL.

This clone is judged medium-sized (0.01 to 0.1%). This chain joins TRBV6-1 and TRBJ1-6; 7 bases match TRBD1. The CDR3 runs 16 residues. From germline, CDR1 is MNHNS and CDR2 SASEGT. Unmatched junction bases numbered 13, after V lost 7 bases and J lost 7 bases. DNA of the CDR3: TGTGCCAGCAACCCCCCTCCGGGACAGAGAAATTCACCCCTCCACTTT. Its protein is CASNPPPGQRNSPLHF.

This clone has just a few counts. The CDR3 DNA follows: TGTGCCAGCAGCCAAGAGAGGAGAGACCAGTTCTTC. Translated: CASSQERRDQFF. The V call is TRBV3-1, the J call TRBJ2-1; D gene uncertain. Germline CDR1 LGHDT, CDR2 YNNKEL (reference sequence). The CDR3 sequence is 12 residues long. V was shortened by 0 bases and J by 13 bases, with 10 bases between the two germline ends.

This clone has only one observation. The V and J genes are TRBV12-3 or TRBV12-4 and TRBJ1-1; the D gene is possibly TRBD1 (6 bases). V was trimmed by 9 bases and J by 6 bases, leaving 20 bases between them. The CDR3 runs 14 residues. CDR3 nucleotide sequence: TGTGCCAGTCTATATCGGGGGGGCTCGTCTGAAGCTTTCTTT. It codes for CASLYRGGSSEAFF.

The chain uses TRBV6-6 and TRBJ1-4; 7 positions agree with TRBD1. Trimming at V came to 2 bases and at J to 7 bases, leaving 13 bases not matched to a gene. This CDR3 has 17 residues. Per germline, CDR1 MNHNY and CDR2 SVGAGI (reference sequence). Here the CDR3 DNA reads TGTGCCAGCAGTTACACCCGCAGGGGGGGGGCCGGTGAAAAACTGTTTTTT. This sequence encodes CASSYTRRGGAGEKLFF.

The sample holds many counts of this clone. The chain links TRBV4-2 to TRBJ1-1, with D unresolved. CDR3 length equals 14 residues. The V end lost 0 bases, the J end lost 0 bases, and 5 bases lay between the germline ends. Germline V gene sequence: CDR1 LGHNA, CDR2 YNFKEQ. The CDR3 sequence: CASSQEAMNTEAFF. The CDR3 region has the DNA TGTGCCAGCAGCCAAGAAGCCATGAACACTGAAGCTTTCTTT.

To note about this clone: No conserved phenylalanine or tryptophan ends this CDR3, so it is likely a read error. The chain has TRBV25-1 and TRBJ2-7; 7 bases are a match to TRBD1. Germline values: CDR1 MGHDK, CDR2 SYGVNS. The CDR3 has 15 amino acids. Unmatched junction bases numbered 12, after V lost 6 bases and J lost 4 bases. CDR3 nucleotides: TGTGCCAGCAGAAATACAGGGGTAGTCTCGTACGAGCAGTACCTC. Its translation: CASRNTGVVSYEQYL.

On this clone: Sequence at one end of the junction differs from germline and may be a read error. This chain connects TRBV27 to TRBJ2-5; D call uncertain. Germline CDR1 and CDR2: MNHEY and SMNVEV (reference sequence). The CDR3 sequence is 13 residues long. CDR3 sequence (DNA): TGTGTCAGCAGCTGGACGCAACAAGAGACCCAGTACTTC. This translates into CVSSWTQQETQYF.

Ten or more counts support this clone. V and J are TRBV25-1 and TRBJ1-1; no firm D call. The CDR3 is 13 amino acids. From germline, CDR1 is MGHDK and CDR2 SYGVNS. V dropped 4 bases and J dropped 5 bases, with 11 bases sitting between them. This CDR3 reads CASSVTSGTEAFF. Written as DNA, the CDR3 is TGTGCCAGCAGTGTAACGAGTGGAACTGAAGCTTTCTTT.

Comments on this clone: Other DNA sequences in this specimen translate into the identical CDR3. The chain couples TRBV27 to TRBJ2-1, with 8 bases identical to TRBD2. Germline trimming cut 10 bases from V and 7 bases from J; bases unmatched to any gene: 12. This CDR3 spans 14 amino acids. CDR1 MNHEY and CDR2 SMNVEV come from the germline V gene (reference sequence). The CDR3 coding sequence is TGTGCCACCTCTAGGGCGGGAGGTCGTAATGAGCAGTTCTTC. Translation: CATSRAGGRNEQFF.

This clone was detected only a few times. V gene TRBV19 combines with J gene TRBJ1-5; 8 bases are shared with TRBD1. The V gene end was trimmed by 7 bases and the J gene end by 2 bases; junction bases not matched to a gene: 4. The CDR3 loop spans 14 amino acids. Germline V gene data show CDR1 as LNHDA and CDR2 as SQIVND (reference sequence). CDR3 region: CASTMTGGNQPQHF. CDR3 nucleotides: TGTGCCAGTACGATGACAGGGGGCAATCAGCCCCAGCATTTT.

This clone occurred many times. V usage is TRBV19 and J usage is TRBJ1-5; possible D gene TRBD1, 5 bases. Trimming cost V 10 bases and J 2 bases, with 18 bases left between them. Looked up from germline, CDR1 is LNHDA and CDR2 is SQIVND (reference sequence). The CDR3 consists of 15 residues. In DNA form, the CDR3 reads TGTGCCACCAGACCCGGGGGAGTAGGCAATCAGCCCCAGCATTTT. Translation: CATRPGGVGNQPQHF.

At least ten counts were recorded for this clone. V gene TRBV29-1 combines with J gene TRBJ1-1, with 8 positions matching TRBD1. J lost 9 bases, V lost 1 base, and 7 bases had no gene match. CDR1 is SQVTM and CDR2 is ANQGSEA in the germline V gene. The CDR3 is 13 amino acids. CDR3 protein: CSVEGGQGGKAFF. DNA of the CDR3: TGCAGCGTTGAAGGCGGACAGGGCGGGAAAGCTTTCTTT.

Many counts were recorded for this clone. This rearrangement joins TRBV4-2 to TRBJ1-2; D might be TRBD1 (6 bases). CDR1 and CDR2 (germline): LGHNA, YNFKEQ. Trimming removed 2 bases from V and 2 bases from J, with 12 bases in between. This CDR3 has 15 amino acids. CDR3 nucleotide sequence: TGTGCCAGCAGCCAACATAGGGGGAGGAACTATGGCTACACCTTC. The encoded protein is CASSQHRGRNYGYTF.

This clone came up many times. The rearrangement joins TRBV29-1 to TRBJ1-2; D might be TRBD1 (5 bases). This CDR3 spans 17 amino acids. V was pared by 5 bases and J by 5 bases, with 27 bases between. Looked up from germline, CDR1 is SQVTM and CDR2 is ANQGSEA. CDR3 in amino acids: CSVRPGPGQGGEYGYTF. CDR3 DNA sequence: TGCAGCGTTCGACCTGGACCGGGCCAGGGAGGGGAGTATGGCTACACCTTC.

The chain uses TRBV6-1 and TRBJ1-6; the match to TRBD1 covers 9 bases. Trimming at V came to 8 bases and at J to 10 bases, leaving 6 bases not matched to a gene. The germline CDR1 and CDR2 sequences are MNHNS and SASEGT. CDR3 length: 13 residues. The chain's CDR3 is CASGDREESPLHF. The CDR3 region has the DNA TGTGCCAGCGGGGACAGGGAAGAATCACCCCTCCACTTT.

This chain connects TRBV6-2 or TRBV6-3 to TRBJ2-7; D possibly matches TRBD1 or TRBD2 (5 bases each). The CDR3 runs 15 residues. The germline gives CDR1 MNHEY, CDR2 SVGEGT. V gave up 6 bases and J gave up 3 bases, with 18 bases separating them. The CDR3 bases are TGTGCCAGCAGACGACAAGGGACCGACCACTACGAGCAGTACTTC. It codes for CASRRQGTDHYEQYF.

This clone was seen a handful of times. The chain is built from TRBV10-2 and TRBJ1-2; 8 bases agree with TRBD1. With 6 bases clipped from V and 1 base from J, the junction kept 4 bases outside the gene matches. The CDR3 is 14 residues long. The germline gives CDR1 WSHSY, CDR2 SAAADI. The CDR3 loop is CASREQGVNYGYTF. The CDR3, as DNA: TGCGCCAGCAGAGAACAGGGGGTTAACTATGGCTACACCTTC.